The text below deals with one T cell receptor (beta chain). Its antigen is not known. Trimming removed 5 bases from V and 2 bases from J, with 11 bases in between. Germline values: CDR1 SEHNR, CDR2 FQNEAQ (reference sequence). This CDR3 comprises 14 residues. This sample is part of a study of cytomegalovirus exposure and HLA in healthy donors. Points from the study as a whole: In an earlier analysis, productive rearrangement rates for most beta V segments clustered near 87% or 30%. Presence/absence analysis assumed near-uniform sequencing depth across donors.

PCR amplification relied on 60 Vbeta primers (plus 13 Jbeta primers). Produced via immunoSEQ multiplex PCR; TCRdb's table is partial and in-frame only. This table holds some 130,000 clones, 60% to 80% found once. The sample taken for sequencing was PBMCs. This receptor was identified in a young man in good health and CMV-seronegative. J is TRBJ2-3 and V is TRBV7-9; TRBD1 is a possible D gene (5 bases). The CDR3 is CASSRIRDTDTQYF. The CDR3 DNA is TGTGCCAGCAGCCGGATCAGGGACACAGATACGCAGTATTTT.